This TCR beta chain came from a study of T cell responses to AZD1222 COVID-19 vaccine. Background on the study: Investigators merged groups given second doses at roughly 4 or roughly 12 weeks.

The table came from immunoSEQ multiplex PCR; TCRdb's copy has only in-frame clones and leaves some out. Of around 60,000 clones detected, about 90% appear once; the ten largest clones hold 4% to 5%. Study results and limitations: Reports indicate that nearly half of spike-specific TCRs are directed at unmutated variant regions. Only a handful of AZD1222 recipients tested seropositive at baseline. At 160-218 and 743-854, vaccine-associated CD4 TCRs were dominant, and they spanned spike.

CDR1 and CDR2 (germline): MNHEY, SVGAGI. This CDR3 contains 15 residues. The junction had 8 bases not matched to a gene; V was cut back by 7 bases and J by 0 bases. A note on this clone: The antigen remains undetermined.

The sample in question was peripheral blood, obtained on day 0 of AZD1222 vaccination. The chain links TRBV6-5 to TRBJ1-1; 7 bases are a match to TRBD1. This sequence was found in an adult in good health. CDR3 sequence: CASTRDSVLNTEAFF. In nucleotides, the CDR3 is TGTGCCAGCACCCGGGACAGCGTACTGAACACTGAAGCTTTCTTT.